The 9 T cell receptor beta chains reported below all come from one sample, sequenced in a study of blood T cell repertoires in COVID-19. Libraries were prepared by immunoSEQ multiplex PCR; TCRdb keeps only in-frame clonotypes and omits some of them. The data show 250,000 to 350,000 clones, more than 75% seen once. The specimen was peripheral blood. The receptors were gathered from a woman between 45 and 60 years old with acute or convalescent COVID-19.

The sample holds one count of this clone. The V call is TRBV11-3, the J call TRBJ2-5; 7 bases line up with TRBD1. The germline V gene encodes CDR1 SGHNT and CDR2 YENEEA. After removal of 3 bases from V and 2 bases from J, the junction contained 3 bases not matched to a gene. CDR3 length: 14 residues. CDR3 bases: TGTGCCAGCAGCTTTGGGGGACAGCAAGAGACCCAGTACTTC. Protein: CASSFGGQQETQYF.

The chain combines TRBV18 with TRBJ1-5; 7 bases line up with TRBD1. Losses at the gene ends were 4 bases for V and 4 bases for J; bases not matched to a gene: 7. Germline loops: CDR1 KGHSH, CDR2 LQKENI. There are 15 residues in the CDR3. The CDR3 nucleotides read TGTGCCAGCTCACAACAGGGGCTTAGGAATCAGCCCCAGCATTTT. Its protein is CASSQQGLRNQPQHF.

CDR3 loop: CASSQGVLAHNEQFF. CDR3 bases: TGTGCCAGCAGCCAAGGTGTTCTAGCGCACAATGAGCAGTTCTTC. This rearrangement joins TRBV3-1 (or the pseudogene TRBV3-2) to TRBJ2-1, with a weak D call TRBD2 (6 bases). This CDR3 has 15 amino acids. Germline lookup yields CDR1 LGHDT and CDR2 YNNKEL (reference sequence). Trimming took off 1 base at V and 5 bases at J, with 12 bases between the two ends.

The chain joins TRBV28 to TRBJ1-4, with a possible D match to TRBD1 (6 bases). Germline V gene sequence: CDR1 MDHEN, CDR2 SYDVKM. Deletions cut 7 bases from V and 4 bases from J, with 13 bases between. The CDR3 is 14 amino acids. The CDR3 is CASNLDSFNEKLFF. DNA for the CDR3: TGTGCCAGCAATCTGGACAGCTTTAATGAAAAACTGTTTTTT.

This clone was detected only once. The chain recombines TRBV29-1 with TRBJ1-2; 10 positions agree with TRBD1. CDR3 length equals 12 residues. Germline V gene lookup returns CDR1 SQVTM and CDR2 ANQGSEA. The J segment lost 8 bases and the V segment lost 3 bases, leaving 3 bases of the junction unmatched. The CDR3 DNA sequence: TGCAGCGTTGAGACAGGGGGCGACGGCTACACCTTC. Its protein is CSVETGGDGYTF. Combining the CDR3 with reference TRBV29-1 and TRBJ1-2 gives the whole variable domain SAVISQKPSRDICQRGTSLTIQCQVDSQVTMMFWYRQQPGQSLTLIATANQGSEATYESGFVIDKFPISRPNLTFSTLTVSNMSPEDSSIYLCSVETGGDGYTFGSGTRLTVV.

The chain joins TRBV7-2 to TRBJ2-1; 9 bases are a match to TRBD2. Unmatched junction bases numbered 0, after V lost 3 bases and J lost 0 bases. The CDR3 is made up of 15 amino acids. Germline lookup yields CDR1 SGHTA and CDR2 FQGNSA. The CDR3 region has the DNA TGTGCCAGCAGCTTTAGCGGGGGCTCCTACAATGAGCAGTTCTTC. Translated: CASSFSGGSYNEQFF.

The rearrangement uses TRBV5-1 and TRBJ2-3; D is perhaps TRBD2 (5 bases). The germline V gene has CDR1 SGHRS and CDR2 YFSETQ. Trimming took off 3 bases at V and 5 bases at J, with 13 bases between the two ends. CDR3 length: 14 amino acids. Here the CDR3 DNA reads TGCGCCAGCAGCTCGGGTGGAGGTCGAGATACGCAGTATTTT. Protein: CASSSGGGRDTQYF.

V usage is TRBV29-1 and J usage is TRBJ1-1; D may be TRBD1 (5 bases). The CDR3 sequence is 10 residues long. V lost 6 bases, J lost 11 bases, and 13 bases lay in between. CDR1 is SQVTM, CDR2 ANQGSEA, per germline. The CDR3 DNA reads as TGCAGCGTAAACCGGGGGGAGGCTTTCTTT. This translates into CSVNRGEAFF.

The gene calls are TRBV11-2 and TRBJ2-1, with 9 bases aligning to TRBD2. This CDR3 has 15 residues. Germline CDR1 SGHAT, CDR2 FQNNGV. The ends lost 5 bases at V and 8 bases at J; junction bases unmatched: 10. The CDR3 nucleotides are TGTGCCAGCAGCCGGTTTAGCGGGAGCGTTGATGAGCAGTTCTTC. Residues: CASSRFSGSVDEQFF.